These 13 T cell receptor beta chains share one sample of origin, sequenced in a study of molecular identifiers for immune sequencing clone quantification (dated by TCRdb to 2016 to 2019). The library was produced with PCR. Reads for this sample came from an Illumina HiSeq 4000. Using fastp at Q25 and MiXCR, TCRdb reprocessed the public reads and kept productive beta chains. Rows with a matching CDR3 protein are joined into one entry that keeps the most common DNA and genes. Across this sample there are 600,000 to 650,000 distinct CDR3 sequences, with about 20% seen only once. Approximately 0.9% of the sample comes from the top ten. Sequenced input: naive CD8+ T cells from blood, with Jurkat cell RNA spiked in. The sample's cell subset or site label, decoded: FACS-sorted CD8+CD4-CCR7+CD45RA+ naive T cells. These receptors originate from a human donor in good health. Some libraries in this study had Jurkat cell RNA spiked in.

J is TRBJ1-4 and V is TRBV20-1; tentatively, D is TRBD1 (5 bases). The CDR3 has 15 amino acids. Germline V gives CDR1 DFQATT, CDR2 SNEGSKA (reference sequence). V gave up 6 bases and J gave up 7 bases, with 21 bases separating them. CDR3 loop: CSARGMGRDGEKLFF. CDR3 in DNA: TGCAGTGCGAGGGGAATGGGCAGGGATGGTGAAAAACTGTTTTTT.

This chain uses TRBV4-1 with TRBJ2-1; TRBD1 aligns across 7 bases. Trimming took 0 bases from V and 8 from J; bases not matched to a gene: 10. This CDR3 region has 16 residues. Germline lookup yields CDR1 MGHRA and CDR2 YSYEKL. DNA for the CDR3: TGCGCCAGCAGCCAAGAAGGGGGCACCTTTCGCTATGAGCAGTTCTTC. This gives the protein CASSQEGGTFRYEQFF.

This clonotype was detected ten times or more. The chain carries TRBV20-1 and TRBJ2-3, with D possibly being TRBD1 (7 bases). CDR3 length: 16 residues. The V and J ends lost 0 bases and 6 bases respectively, with 19 bases between them. Germline values: CDR1 DFQATT, CDR2 SNEGSKA (reference sequence). CDR3 sequence: CSARDWSQGTRDTQYF. As DNA, the CDR3 is TGCAGTGCTAGAGATTGGTCACAGGGGACTCGGGATACGCAGTATTTT.

This clonotype was seen at least ten times. The chain recombines TRBV14 with TRBJ1-3; no definite D call. Trimming shortened V by 0 bases and J by 0 bases, and 6 bases separated the two germline ends. The CDR3 sequence is 15 residues long. Germline V gene sequence: CDR1 SGHDN, CDR2 FVKESK. CDR3 sequence (DNA): TGTGCCAGCAGCCAAGATTGGGCCTCTGGAAACACCATATATTTT. Its translation: CASSQDWASGNTIYF.

This clonotype appeared many times. The chain uses TRBV5-1 and TRBJ2-3; D gene unclear. From germline, CDR1 is SGHRS and CDR2 YFSETQ. Trimming took off 4 bases at V and 0 bases at J, with 15 bases between the two ends. The CDR3 consists of 16 residues. The CDR3 nucleotides read TGCGCCAGCAGCGTTGGCGTCGTGGAGAGCACAGATACGCAGTATTTT. This codes for CASSVGVVESTDTQYF. Full variable domain (remainder filled in from reference TRBV5-1 and TRBJ2-3): KAGVTQTPRYLIKTRGQQVTLSCSPISGHRSVSWYQQTPGQGLQFLFEYFSETQRNKGNFPGRFSGRQFSNSRSEMNVSTLELGDSALYLCASSVGVVESTDTQYFGPGTRLTVL.

This clonotype was recorded at least ten times. The chain links TRBV25-1 to TRBJ2-3, with 9 bases aligning to TRBD1. Per the germline V gene, CDR1 is MGHDK and CDR2 is SYGVNS. The length of the CDR3 is 15 residues. Trimming cost V 3 bases and J 5 bases; bases outside gene matches: 6. CDR3 DNA: TGTGCCAGCAGTGAGCTACAGGGGGCATTAGATACGCAGTATTTT. Its protein is CASSELQGALDTQYF.

This clonotype was seen at least ten times. This chain joins TRBV6-6 and TRBJ1-4, with D unclear. The CDR3 length is 14 residues. The V and J ends lost 2 bases and 6 bases respectively, with 10 bases between them. Germline V gene lookup returns CDR1 MNHNY and CDR2 SVGAGI (reference sequence). The CDR3 loop is CASSYRAVDEKLFF. The DNA of the CDR3 is TGTGCCAGCAGTTACCGGGCGGTGGATGAAAAACTGTTTTTT.

There are many counts of this clonotype. Written as DNA, the CDR3 is TGCAGCGTTCAGGGTTACTACGAGCAGTACTTC. The encoded protein is CSVQGYYEQYF. The rearrangement joins TRBV29-1 to TRBJ2-7, with D possibly matching TRBD1 (5 bases). Trimming removed 5 bases from V and 3 bases from J, with 8 bases in between. From germline, CDR1 is SQVTM and CDR2 ANQGSEA. The CDR3 has 11 amino acids.

This clonotype was seen ten or more times. V and J are TRBV9 and TRBJ2-5; a possible D gene is TRBD1 (5 bases). The CDR3 is 12 amino acids. Germline V gives CDR1 SGDLS, CDR2 YYNGEE. The ends were cut back, 1 base at V and 5 bases at J, with 6 bases in the middle. As DNA, the CDR3 is TGTGCCAGCAGCGTATCAGGGGAGACCCAGTACTTC. It codes for CASSVSGETQYF.

Remarks on this clonotype: A much larger clone is a single base away; this may be a read error. Here the CDR3 reads CVSSRGPGYEQYF. The CDR3 coding sequence is TGCGTCAGCAGCAGGGGACCCGGCTACGAGCAGTACTTC. The rearrangement joins TRBV4-1 to TRBJ2-7, with D possibly TRBD1 on 6 matching bases. Germline values: CDR1 MGHRA, CDR2 YSYEKL. CDR3 length: 13 amino acids.

This clonotype was counted ten times or more. The J gene is TRBJ2-3, the V gene TRBV7-2; 8 bases match TRBD2. The germline V gene encodes CDR1 SGHTA and CDR2 FQGNSA. V was pared by 5 bases and J by 0 bases, with 4 bases of the junction left unmatched. This CDR3 has 15 residues. The CDR3 DNA reads as TGTGCCAGCAGCATAAGCGGGGGAAGCACAGATACGCAGTATTTT. Its translation is CASSISGGSTDTQYF.

This clonotype has ten or more counts. The CDR3 sequence: CASGLVNTEAFF. Here the CDR3 DNA reads TGTGCCAGCGGGCTCGTGAACACTGAAGCTTTCTTT. The chain links TRBV6-5 to TRBJ1-1; D is uncertain. Germline assignment: CDR1 MNHEY and CDR2 SVGAGI. Trimming shortened V by 8 bases and J by 0 bases, and 7 bases separated the two germline ends. CDR3 size: 12 residues.

This clonotype was counted ten times or more. The chain combines TRBV4-1 with TRBJ2-3; no clear D gene. In germline, CDR1 is MGHRA, CDR2 YSYEKL. CDR3 length: 16 residues. With 1 base removed from V and 4 bases from J, the gap between germline ends came to 15 bases. CDR3 bases: TGCGCCAGCAGCCAAGGGCAAGCCCAACTCCCAGATACGCAGTATTTT. This sequence encodes CASSQGQAQLPDTQYF.